The 17 T cell receptor beta chains presented below share a single source sample, sequenced in a study of beta chain features in type 1 diabetes. What was sequenced were expressed TCRB transcripts, since all of the isolated RNA had been reverse transcribed. Clones were read by immunoSEQ multiplex PCR, and TCRdb kept only the in-frame ones, dropping some. The sample contains some 270,000 clones, approximately 8.1% of which appear only once. Sequencing was performed on central memory CD4+ T cells from blood. Source of these receptors: a woman aged 18-35 years in good health.

This clone was counted a few times. The V call is TRBV21-1, the J call TRBJ1-1. TRBV21-1 is a pseudogene locus. This CDR3 is built from 19 residues. CDR3 coding DNA: TGTGCCAGCAGCAAAGAGGATCAGGGTCTTTCAATGAGGGGCACTGAAGCTTTCTTT. Residues: CASSKEDQGLSMRGTEAFF.

This clone was observed at least ten times. This chain links TRBV5-4 with TRBJ1-1; 9 bases agree with TRBD1. The CDR3 sequence is 15 residues long. Germline V gene sequence: CDR1 SGHNT, CDR2 YYREEE (reference sequence). The trim removed 4 bases at V and 4 bases at J, leaving 8 bases unmatched. The CDR3 coding sequence is TGTGCCAGCAGCAACGGAGGGACAGGGATCACTGAAGCTTTCTTT. This gives the protein CASSNGGTGITEAFF.

The gene calls are TRBV6-6 and TRBJ2-5, with unresolved D. The CDR3 is 13 residues long. Germline V gives CDR1 MNHNY, CDR2 SVGAGI (reference sequence). The V end lost 6 bases, the J end lost 5 bases, and 13 bases lay between the germline ends. CDR3: CASSPTLGETQYF. The CDR3 DNA reads TGTGCCAGCAGCCCGACCCTGGGGGAGACCCAGTACTTC.

The chain joins TRBV27 to TRBJ2-1; 13 bases fit TRBD2. Germline-derived CDR1 and CDR2 are MNHEY and SMNVEV (reference sequence). With V trimmed by 5 bases and J by 7 bases, 8 bases remained unmatched. CDR3 length equals 16 residues. The DNA of the CDR3 is TGTGCCAGCAGTATCCGCGGGACTAGCGGGACAAATGAGCAGTTCTTC. This encodes CASSIRGTSGTNEQFF.

This clone was detected a few times. The genes are TRBV2 and TRBJ2-7; D perhaps matches TRBD2 (7 bases). The germline V and J ends were trimmed by 7 bases and 6 bases, with 13 bases remaining between them. The V gene's germline CDR1 is SNHLY and CDR2 FYNNEI. There are 12 residues in the CDR3. In DNA, the CDR3 is TGTGCCAGCACTTTGGGAGGGGGCGAGCAGTACTTC. This sequence encodes CASTLGGGEQYF. The full variable domain, with the rest looked up from reference TRBV2 and TRBJ2-7, is EPEVTQTPSHQVTQMGQEVILRCVPISNHLYFYWYRQILGQKVEFLVSFYNNEISEKSEIFDDQFSVERPDGSNFTLKIRSTKLEDSAMYFCASTLGGGEQYFGPGTRLTVT.

There are a few counts of this clone. The V and J genes are TRBV19 and TRBJ1-5; weak D call: TRBD1 (6 bases). The CDR3 contains 16 residues. V was cut by 3 bases and J by 7 bases, with 19 bases left in between. In germline, CDR1 is LNHDA, CDR2 SQIVND (reference sequence). This CDR3 reads CASSMGGGAQYQPQHF. CDR3 in DNA: TGTGCCAGTAGTATGGGGGGGGGCGCTCAGTACCAGCCCCAGCATTTT.

The V and J genes are TRBV7-3 and TRBJ2-3, with 8 bases lining up with TRBD1. CDR1 and CDR2 from the germline V gene are SGHTA and FQGTGA. CDR3 length: 14 amino acids. Germline trimming cut 3 bases from V and 1 base from J; bases unmatched to any gene: 0. The CDR3 bases are TGTGCCAGCAGCTTGGACAGGGGCACAGATACGCAGTATTTT. Translated: CASSLDRGTDTQYF.

Concerning this clone itself: Different DNA sequences within this sample yield the same CDR3. The chain employs TRBV29-1 and TRBJ2-1; no definite D call. The germline V gene encodes CDR1 SQVTM and CDR2 ANQGSEA. The CDR3 totals 14 residues. Trimming left V 4 bases short and J 2 bases short, with 12 bases between. As DNA, the CDR3 is TGCAGCGTTGTTGGCGGTCCAGCCTACAATGAGCAGTTCTTC. This sequence encodes CSVVGGPAYNEQFF.

On this clone: Other DNA sequences in this sample translate to the same CDR3. DNA for the CDR3: TGTGCCAGCGGGGGACAGGGGGGCAATCAGCCCCAGCATTTT. This encodes CASGGQGGNQPQHF. The chain employs TRBV2 and TRBJ1-5, with 11 bases identical to TRBD1. This CDR3 is built from 14 residues. Germline-derived CDR1 and CDR2 are SNHLY and FYNNEI. The V segment lost 8 bases and the J segment 2 bases; nucleotides outside the gene matches: 2. The full variable domain, its missing parts supplied by reference TRBV2 and TRBJ1-5, is EPEVTQTPSHQVTQMGQEVILRCVPISNHLYFYWYRQILGQKVEFLVSFYNNEISEKSEIFDDQFSVERPDGSNFTLKIRSTKLEDSAMYFCASGGQGGNQPQHFGDGTRLSIL.

This clone was observed a handful of times. This chain connects TRBV30 to TRBJ2-5; D is ambiguous. CDR3 length equals 12 residues. Per germline, CDR1 GTSNPN and CDR2 SVGIG (reference sequence). V was shortened by 3 bases and J by 5 bases, with 10 bases between the two germline ends. The CDR3 DNA is TGTGCCTGGAGCCCCCAACGGGAGACCCAGTACTTC. Translating gives CAWSPQRETQYF.

This clone was observed a handful of times. This rearrangement joins TRBV7-3 to TRBJ1-1; perhaps TRBD1 as D (6 bases). Germline values: CDR1 SGHTA, CDR2 FQGTGA. V dropped 5 bases and J dropped 4 bases, with 17 bases sitting between them. This CDR3 comprises 15 residues. This chain's CDR3 is CASSASQGSVTEAFF. The CDR3 coding sequence is TGTGCCAGCAGCGCCTCACAGGGTTCGGTCACTGAAGCTTTCTTT.

About this clone: Distinct nucleotide sequences in the sample also encode this CDR3. The rearrangement links TRBV7-3 to TRBJ2-1, with D uncertain. CDR3 size: 11 residues. Trimming removed 3 bases from V and 9 bases from J, with 6 bases in between. CDR1 and CDR2 (germline): SGHTA, FQGTGA. The CDR3 DNA sequence: TGTGCCAGCAGCTTGGGTGGTGAGCAGTTCTTC. Encoded protein: CASSLGGEQFF.

This clone came up a few times. The CDR3 loop reads CASSQSKLAGARGGDEQYF. CDR3 DNA sequence: TGCGCCAGCAGTCAATCTAAACTAGCGGGAGCTAGGGGGGGAGACGAGCAGTACTTC. V and J are TRBV23-1 and TRBJ2-7, with 11 positions matching TRBD2. TRBV23-1 is filed as an ORF, its function uncertain. The CDR3 contains 19 residues. With 0 bases clipped from V and 5 bases from J, the junction kept 15 bases outside the gene matches.

J is TRBJ1-1 and V is TRBV7-8; no definite D call. Trimming cost V 5 bases and J 7 bases, with 26 bases left between them. The CDR3 runs to 17 residues. The V gene's germline CDR1 is SGHVS and CDR2 FQNEAQ. The CDR3 loop reads CASSPHPPHSGSHEAFF. CDR3 bases: TGTGCCAGCAGCCCCCACCCCCCCCACTCGGGGAGCCATGAAGCTTTCTTT.

The rearrangement links TRBV9 to TRBJ2-5; 8 positions agree with TRBD2. The CDR3 extends over 13 amino acids. Per the germline V gene, CDR1 is SGDLS and CDR2 is YYNGEE. V lost 0 bases, J lost 7 bases, and 2 bases stayed unmatched. The CDR3 loop is CASSVESGGTQYF. The CDR3 DNA follows: TGTGCCAGCAGCGTAGAAAGCGGGGGGACCCAGTACTTC.

This clone has just a few counts. V and J are TRBV5-1 and TRBJ1-2, with D possibly TRBD1 on 5 matching bases. The CDR3 consists of 14 residues. Germline CDR1 SGHRS, CDR2 YFSETQ. Deletions cut 0 bases from V and 6 bases from J, with 12 bases between. This chain's CDR3 is CASSLEFTGDGYTF. CDR3 in DNA: TGCGCCAGCAGCTTGGAATTCACAGGCGATGGCTACACCTTC.

A word on this clone: A read error is likely here: a far larger clone is one base away. V is TRBV30 and J is TRBJ2-3; the match to TRBD2 covers 9 bases. The CDR3 has 16 residues. Trimming removed 0 bases from V and 4 bases from J; junction bases left unmatched: 8. Germline assignment: CDR1 GTSNPN and CDR2 SVGIG (reference sequence). The CDR3 loop reads CAWSVGAGGVADTQYF. CDR3 coding DNA: TGTGCCTGGAGTGTAGGTGCGGGAGGGGTGGCAGATACGCAGTATTTT. Full variable domain (missing parts from reference TRBV30 and TRBJ2-3): SQTIHQWPATLVQPVGSPLSLECTVEGTSNPNLYWYRQAAGRGLQLLFYSVGIGQISSEVPQNLSASRPQDRQFILSSKKLLLSDSGFYLCAWSVGAGGVADTQYFGPGTRLTVL.